This T cell receptor (beta chain) was documented in a study of T cell repertoires in cytomegalovirus infection. About the study: Through public TCR beta signatures, both CMV infection and matching HLA type were indicated. Study conclusions and caveats: Identification of carriers of CMV plus the relevant HLA was performed using cumulative public TCR beta family frequency.

Germline assignment: CDR1 SQVTM and CDR2 ANQGSEA. With V trimmed by 6 bases and J by 7 bases, 14 bases remained unmatched. This CDR3 has 14 amino acids. This clonotype was picked up a small number of times. The antigen remains undetermined. MiXCR, applied by TCRdb to the reads, yields one record per CDR3 protein. The data show around 440,000 distinct CDR3 sequences, roughly 12% seen once. Material: PBMCs. This TCR was sampled from a human donor in good health (CMV status not recorded). Some clones in this sample may be carry-over from other donors' samples. The chain employs TRBV29-1 and TRBJ2-7; TRBD1 agrees at 8 bases. CDR3: CSVATGTGHREQYF. The CDR3 coding sequence is TGCAGCGTAGCCACCGGGACAGGCCACCGGGAGCAGTACTTC.